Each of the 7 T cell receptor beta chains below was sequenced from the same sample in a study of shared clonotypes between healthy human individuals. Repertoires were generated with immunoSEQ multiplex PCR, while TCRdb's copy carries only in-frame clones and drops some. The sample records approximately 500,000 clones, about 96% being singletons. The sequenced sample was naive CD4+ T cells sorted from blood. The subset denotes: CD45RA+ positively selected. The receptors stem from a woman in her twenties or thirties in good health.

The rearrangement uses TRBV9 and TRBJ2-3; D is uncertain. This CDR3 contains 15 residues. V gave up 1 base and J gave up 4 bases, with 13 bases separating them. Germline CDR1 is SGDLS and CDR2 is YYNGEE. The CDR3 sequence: CASSVSSYTADTQYF. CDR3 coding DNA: TGTGCCAGCAGCGTATCCTCCTATACCGCAGATACGCAGTATTTT.

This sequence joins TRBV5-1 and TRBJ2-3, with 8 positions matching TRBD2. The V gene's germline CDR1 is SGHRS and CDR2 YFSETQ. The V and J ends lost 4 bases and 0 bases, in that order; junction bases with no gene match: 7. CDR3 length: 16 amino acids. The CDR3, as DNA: TGCGCCAGCAGCACCATAGCGGGGTATAGCACAGATACGCAGTATTTT. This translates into CASSTIAGYSTDTQYF. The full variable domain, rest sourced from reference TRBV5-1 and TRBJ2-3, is KAGVTQTPRYLIKTRGQQVTLSCSPISGHRSVSWYQQTPGQGLQFLFEYFSETQRNKGNFPGRFSGRQFSNSRSEMNVSTLELGDSALYLCASSTIAGYSTDTQYFGPGTRLTVL.

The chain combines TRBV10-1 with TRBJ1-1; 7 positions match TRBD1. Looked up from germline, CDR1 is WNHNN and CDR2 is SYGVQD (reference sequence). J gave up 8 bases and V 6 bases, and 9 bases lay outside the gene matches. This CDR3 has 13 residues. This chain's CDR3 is CASSLHRGEEAFF. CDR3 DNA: TGCGCCAGCAGCCTACACAGGGGAGAGGAAGCTTTCTTT.

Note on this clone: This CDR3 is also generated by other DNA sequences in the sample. Here the CDR3 DNA reads TGTGCCAGTAGTCTGACAGGCGGATATCAGCCCCAGCATTTT. Translated: CASSLTGGYQPQHF. The chain has TRBV19 and TRBJ1-5, with D tentatively TRBD1 (6 bases). The V end was cut by 5 bases, the J end by 5 bases, with 13 bases between. In germline, CDR1 is LNHDA, CDR2 SQIVND (reference sequence). This CDR3 spans 14 amino acids.

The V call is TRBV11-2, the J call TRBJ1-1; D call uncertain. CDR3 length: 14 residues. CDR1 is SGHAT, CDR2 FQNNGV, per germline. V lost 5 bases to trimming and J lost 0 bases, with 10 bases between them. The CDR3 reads CASSPLTMNTEAFF. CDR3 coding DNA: TGTGCCAGCAGCCCCCTGACTATGAACACTGAAGCTTTCTTT.

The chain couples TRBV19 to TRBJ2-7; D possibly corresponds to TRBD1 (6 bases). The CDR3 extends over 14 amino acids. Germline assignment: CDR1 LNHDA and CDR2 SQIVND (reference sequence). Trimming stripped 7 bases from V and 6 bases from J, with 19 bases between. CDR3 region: CASTLTGMGGEQYF. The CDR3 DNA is TGTGCCAGTACACTCACAGGGATGGGTGGCGAGCAGTACTTC.

The CDR3 here is CASSSGQVGYEQYF. Here the CDR3 DNA reads TGTGCCAGCAGCTCCGGACAGGTTGGCTACGAGCAGTACTTC. The V and J genes are TRBV6-1 and TRBJ2-7; 7 bases align to TRBD1. The germline gives CDR1 MNHNS, CDR2 SASEGT. The CDR3 spans 14 residues. The J segment lost 3 bases and the V segment lost 6 bases, leaving 8 bases of the junction unmatched.